This T cell receptor beta chain was identified in a study of shared clonotypes between healthy human individuals. The naive CD8 fraction comprised CD45RO-negative cells positively selected for CCR7 and excluded terminally differentiated effector memory CD45RA+ cells. This CDR3 contains 14 residues. Germline-derived CDR1 and CDR2 are MNHEY and SMNVEV (reference sequence). V was trimmed by 6 bases and J by 0 bases, leaving 11 bases between them. Original methodology: Filtering differed because ImmunoSEQ produced junction-only sequences that carried no quality scores. Data came from immunoSEQ multiplex PCR; TCRdb stores just in-frame clones and leaves some out. V, J and clone size were drawn from that table, and D and trimming were deduced from the DNA. This table holds about 650,000 clones, roughly 96% found once.

The sequence derives from a woman in her 30s in good health. This chain links TRBV27 with TRBJ2-5; D not certain. The material sequenced was naive CD8+ T cells sorted from blood. CDR3 sequence: CASSPAPNQETQYF. The CDR3 DNA reads as TGTGCCAGCAGCCCAGCCCCCAACCAAGAGACCCAGTACTTC.